This entry lists 11 T cell receptor beta chains sequenced from one sample in a study of blood T cell repertoires in COVID-19. Assay: immunoSEQ multiplex PCR; the TCRdb copy retains only in-frame clones and omits some. Of about 170,000 clones in the sample, about four fifths were seen once. The sample consisted of peripheral blood. The receptors derive from a human donor with acute or convalescent COVID-19. The donor label of this sample is uncertain.

The chain employs TRBV18 and TRBJ1-6; 8 nucleotides align to TRBD1. This CDR3 has 16 residues. V trimming: 3 bases; J trimming: 9 bases; junction bases outside the gene matches: 10. Germline V lookup: CDR1 KGHSH, CDR2 LQKENI. As DNA, the CDR3 is TGTGCCAGCTCACCGGGTACAGGGGGAATTCGTTCACCCCTCCACTTT. Its translation: CASSPGTGGIRSPLHF.

In this sample, this clone turned up a few times. The genes are TRBV11-2 and TRBJ2-7; 8 nucleotides agree with TRBD1. Looked up from germline, CDR1 is SGHAT and CDR2 is FQNNGV. Trimming at V came to 5 bases and at J to 1 base, leaving 7 bases not matched to a gene. The CDR3 is made up of 15 amino acids. CDR3 sequence (DNA): TGTGCCAGCAGCCCGACAGGGGACACTTCCTACGAGCAGTACTTC. Protein: CASSPTGDTSYEQYF.

V usage is TRBV5-1 and J usage is TRBJ1-1; 10 bases are a match to TRBD1. CDR1 and CDR2 (germline): SGHRS, YFSETQ. The V and J ends lost 4 bases and 5 bases, in that order; junction bases with no gene match: 5. The CDR3 has 14 amino acids. The CDR3 region has the DNA TGCGCCAGCAGCCCTCCGGGACAGGGGACTGAAGCTTTCTTT. It encodes CASSPPGQGTEAFF.

The chain joins TRBV3-1 (or the pseudogene TRBV3-2) to TRBJ2-7, with a weak D call TRBD2 (5 bases). The V end lost 4 bases, the J end lost 2 bases, and 12 bases lay between the germline ends. The CDR3 covers 14 residues. The V gene's germline CDR1 is LGHDT and CDR2 YNNKEL (reference sequence). The CDR3 is CASSPFGSTYEQYF. The CDR3 DNA reads as TGTGCCAGCAGCCCCTTTGGGAGCACCTACGAGCAGTACTTC.

The chain uses TRBV2 and TRBJ1-1; D unclear. V was pared by 0 bases and J by 1 base, with 6 bases between. This CDR3 spans 14 amino acids. Germline V lookup: CDR1 SNHLY, CDR2 FYNNEI. CDR3 sequence: CASSEAGQNTEAFF. CDR3 nucleotide sequence: TGTGCCAGCAGTGAAGCTGGGCAGAACACTGAAGCTTTCTTT.

V is TRBV30 and J is TRBJ1-2; 7 bases are a match to TRBD1. The ends lost 6 bases at V and 2 bases at J; junction bases unmatched: 9. Germline CDR1 reads GTSNPN; CDR2 reads SVGIG (reference sequence). The CDR3 has 14 amino acids. The CDR3 DNA follows: TGTGCCTGTGCGACAGGGAAGGGGAACTATGGCTACACCTTC. The encoded protein is CACATGKGNYGYTF.

J is TRBJ1-2 and V is TRBV28, with a weak D call TRBD1 (5 bases). Germline loops: CDR1 MDHEN, CDR2 SYDVKM. The CDR3 sequence is 15 residues long. The V end was cut by 9 bases, the J end by 6 bases, with 23 bases between. The CDR3 sequence: CASILSSGGLNGYTF. For the CDR3, the DNA is TGTGCCAGTATCCTTTCTTCCGGGGGGTTGAATGGCTACACCTTC.

In its sample, this clone was seen once. The J gene is TRBJ1-4, the V gene TRBV19; 8 bases fit TRBD1. The CDR3 consists of 13 residues. The V gene's germline CDR1 is LNHDA and CDR2 SQIVND (reference sequence). The V and J ends lost 7 bases and 4 bases, in that order; junction bases with no gene match: 2. The CDR3 DNA reads as TGTGCCAGTAAGGACAGGGATAATGAAAAACTGTTTTTT. This sequence encodes CASKDRDNEKLFF.

This chain links TRBV6-5 with TRBJ1-2, with TRBD1 matching 7 bases. This CDR3 comprises 14 residues. The germline gives CDR1 MNHEY, CDR2 SVGAGI. V lost 4 bases to trimming and J lost 3 bases; unmatched junction nucleotides: 5. Here the CDR3 DNA reads TGTGCCAGCAGTTTCCGGACAGGAGACTATGGCTACACCTTC. This encodes CASSFRTGDYGYTF.

The rearrangement uses TRBV4-2 and TRBJ1-2, with D hard to call. Trimming took off 6 bases at V and 7 bases at J, with 18 bases between the two ends. CDR1 is LGHNA, CDR2 YNFKEQ, per germline. The CDR3 length is 14 residues. CDR3 protein: CASRVRGREGGYTF. CDR3 coding DNA: TGTGCCAGCAGAGTCCGGGGAAGGGAGGGTGGCTACACCTTC.

The chain has TRBV5-4 and TRBJ1-5; 8 nucleotides agree with TRBD1. J lost 6 bases, V lost 4 bases, and 6 bases had no gene match. The CDR3 runs to 14 residues. Germline-derived CDR1 and CDR2 are SGHNT and YYREEE (reference sequence). The CDR3 nucleotides are TGTGCCAGCAGCGTCCAGGGGGCGGGTCAGCCCCAGCATTTT. Amino acid sequence: CASSVQGAGQPQHF.